The sequence of this T cell receptor (beta chain) was determined in a study of T cells after yellow fever vaccination. Overall study: Fractions containing few cells were prepared with SMART-Seq v4 Ultra Low Input.

5'RACE template switching produced TCR cDNA carrying a universal primer site and UMIs. A single record per CDR3 protein comes from TCRdb applying MiXCR to the 5' RACE reads. The data contain some 340,000 distinct CDR3 sequences, 9.5% to 12% of them singletons. This clonotype has a count of ten or more. Its specificity is not known. Germline loops: CDR1 KGHDR, CDR2 SFDVKD. Trimming removed 1 base at V and 13 bases at J, with 10 bases between. The CDR3 has 12 amino acids. Findings and caveats of the study: A weaker secondary response peaked on day 5, the primary on day 15. In post-booster samples, most primary-vaccination clones reappeared (roughly 96% CD4, 75% to 90% CD8).

J is TRBJ2-1 and V is TRBV24-1; D call uncertain. The TCR originated in a man younger than 35 who received the YFV17D yellow fever vaccine. This specimen was CD4+ T cells sorted from PBMCs, taken 45 days after the yellow fever booster vaccination. In DNA, the CDR3 is TGTGCCACCAGTGATTTACCAGCCAGTCAGTTCTTC. Residues: CATSDLPASQFF.